This TCR beta chain was identified during a study of cytomegalovirus exposure and HLA in healthy donors. Germline V gene lookup returns CDR1 MNHEY and CDR2 SMNVEV (reference sequence). The V end lost 0 bases, the J end lost 4 bases, and 9 bases lay between the germline ends. The CDR3 is 15 amino acids. These donors were members of the roughly 120-subject validation cohort, a group separate from the roughly 700-subject first cohort. Study findings and constraints: Among TCR beta chains, those listed as cytomegalovirus-associated numbered over 150. Testing in vitro showed a few CMV-associated chains specific for CMV antigens.

Comments on this clone: Antigen specificity is unknown.

Measured with immunoSEQ multiplex PCR; TCRdb has only the in-frame clones, and not every one. The sample consists of 350,000 or so clones, about nine tenths of them appearing once. The origin of this receptor is a woman aged 18-29 years in good health and CMV-seronegative. The chain links TRBV27 to TRBJ2-2; D not resolved. Sequencing was carried out using PBMCs. CDR3 nucleotides: TGTGCCAGCAGTTTATCGAATCAGGCCACCGGGGAGCTGTTTTTT. Protein product: CASSLSNQATGELFF.